Listed here are 18 T cell receptor beta chains from one sample, sequenced in a study of cytomegalovirus exposure and HLA in healthy donors. 13 Jbeta primers and 60 Vbeta primers were used for the PCR. Generated by immunoSEQ multiplex PCR, the TCRdb table keeps only in-frame clones and is missing some. The repertoire includes 90,000 to 150,000 clones, roughly 71% of them detected once, and about 2.8% sits in the top ten. Sequencing used PBMCs. These receptors all stem from a middle-aged woman in good health and CMV-seropositive.

This clone was picked up a small number of times. CDR3 sequence: CASLSGRGFEKLFF. The DNA of the CDR3 is TGTGCCTCCCTAAGTGGTAGGGGGTTTGAAAAACTGTTTTTT. The chain combines TRBV2 with TRBJ1-4; D is perhaps TRBD1 (6 bases). This CDR3 comprises 14 residues. The germline V gene encodes CDR1 SNHLY and CDR2 FYNNEI. Trimming removed 11 bases at V and 7 bases at J, with 20 bases between.

This chain joins TRBV30 and TRBJ1-1, with TRBD1 as a possible D gene (6 bases). This CDR3 is 15 amino acids long. V was cut by 0 bases and J by 3 bases, with 14 bases left in between. Germline CDR1 reads GTSNPN; CDR2 reads SVGIG (reference sequence). DNA for the CDR3: TGTGCCTGGAGTGTGGGGGGGCCGAGGGACACTGAAGCTTTCTTT. Amino acids: CAWSVGGPRDTEAFF.

The J gene is TRBJ1-1, the V gene TRBV7-6; D might be TRBD1 (6 bases). The CDR3 runs to 18 residues. Germline V lookup: CDR1 SGHVS, CDR2 FNYEAQ. The V and J ends lost 5 bases and 1 base respectively, with 23 bases between them. CDR3 sequence reads: CASSPKLRQANWNTEAFF. CDR3 sequence (DNA): TGTGCCAGCAGCCCCAAGTTGAGACAGGCCAATTGGAACACTGAAGCTTTCTTT.

This clone was counted between two and nine times. The chain uses TRBV5-6 and TRBJ2-7; 9 nucleotides match TRBD1. Germline CDR1 reads SGHDT; CDR2 reads YYEEEE. The length of the CDR3 is 18 residues. The junction had 16 bases not matched to a gene; V was cut back by 4 bases and J by 2 bases. The CDR3 DNA is TGTGCCAGCAGCACCGGGACAGGGAGTTGGGAGCGGGCCTACGAGCAGTACTTC. Translated: CASSTGTGSWERAYEQYF. Together with reference TRBV5-6 and TRBJ2-7, the CDR3 gives the full variable domain: DAGVTQSPTHLIKTRGQQVTLRCSPKSGHDTVSWYQQALGQGPQFIFQYYEEEERQRGNFPDRFSGHQFPNYSSELNVNALLLGDSALYLCASSTGTGSWERAYEQYFGPGTRLTVT.

This rearrangement joins TRBV18 to TRBJ2-7; the match to TRBD1 covers 8 bases. In germline, CDR1 is KGHSH, CDR2 LQKENI. V trimming: 4 bases; J trimming: 4 bases; junction bases outside the gene matches: 18. CDR3 size: 18 residues. This chain's CDR3 is CASSLDRARGTLGYEQYF. The CDR3 DNA is TGTGCCAGCTCACTGGACAGGGCTCGCGGGACATTAGGGTACGAGCAGTACTTC.

This clone was counted between two and nine times. The chain has TRBV29-1 and TRBJ2-5; possibly TRBD2 for D (5 bases). This CDR3 comprises 14 residues. Trimming removed 6 bases at V and 0 bases at J, with 14 bases between. Germline V lookup: CDR1 SQVTM, CDR2 ANQGSEA. The CDR3 bases are TGCAGCGTCCTTAGCGTTTCGTACCAAGAGACCCAGTACTTC. Protein sequence: CSVLSVSYQETQYF.

V usage is TRBV4-1 and J usage is TRBJ2-7; a weak D match, TRBD1 (6 bases). The germline V gene has CDR1 MGHRA and CDR2 YSYEKL. V dropped 5 bases and J dropped 1 base, with 15 bases sitting between them. The CDR3 sequence is 15 residues long. The CDR3 spells CASSTTGIISYEQYF. The CDR3 DNA sequence: TGCGCCAGCAGCACAACAGGGATTATATCCTACGAGCAGTACTTC.

This chain links TRBV5-1 with TRBJ1-1; 8 bases are a match to TRBD1. V was clipped by 5 bases and J by 4 bases; unmatched bases: 10. CDR1 is SGHRS, CDR2 YFSETQ, per germline. CDR3 length: 15 amino acids. CDR3 nucleotide sequence: TGCGCCAGCAGTTTATCCCTGACAGGGGCCACTGAAGCTTTCTTT. Its translation is CASSLSLTGATEAFF.

This clone was seen a handful of times. The chain combines TRBV14 with TRBJ2-1, with TRBD2 matching 11 bases. The CDR3 is 16 residues long. CDR1 and CDR2 (germline): SGHDN, FVKESK. V was clipped by 1 base and J by 8 bases; unmatched bases: 7. CDR3 DNA: TGTGCCAGCAGCCAAGGGTTACTAGCGGGAGTAGATGAGCAGTTCTTC. It yields the protein CASSQGLLAGVDEQFF. The complete variable domain, with remaining parts taken from reference TRBV14 and TRBJ2-1, reads EAGVTQFPSHSVIEKGQTVTLRCDPISGHDNLYWYRRVMGKEIKFLLHFVKESKQDESGMPNNRFLAERTGGTYSTLKVQPAELEDSGVYFCASSQGLLAGVDEQFFGPGTRLTVL.

The DNA of the CDR3 is TGTGCCAGCATCACACAGGGGGGTCAGCCCCAGCATTTT. This codes for CASITQGGQPQHF. The V call is TRBV28, the J call TRBJ1-5; the match to TRBD1 covers 8 bases. Germline V gene lookup returns CDR1 MDHEN and CDR2 SYDVKM. The CDR3 sequence is 13 residues long. V lost 7 bases and J lost 6; bases outside the gene matches: 5. Based on the CDR3 plus reference TRBV28 and TRBJ1-5, the full variable domain is DVKVTQSSRYLVKRTGEKVFLECVQDMDHENMFWYRQDPGLGLRLIYFSYDVKMKEKGDIPEGYSVSREKKERFSLILESASTNQTSMYLCASITQGGQPQHFGDGTRLSIL.

The genes are TRBV30 and TRBJ2-1; TRBD2 agrees at 13 bases. V dropped 2 bases and J dropped 0; count of bases not matched to a gene: 4. The CDR3 runs 17 residues. Germline values: CDR1 GTSNPN, CDR2 SVGIG (reference sequence). This chain's CDR3 is CAWSRLAGGSSYNEQFF. Here the CDR3 DNA reads TGTGCCTGGAGTCGACTAGCGGGAGGAAGCTCCTACAATGAGCAGTTCTTC.

V and J are TRBV10-3 and TRBJ1-6, with a weak D call TRBD1 (5 bases). The CDR3 is 14 residues long. Germline V gene data show CDR1 as ENHRY and CDR2 as SYGVKD. Trimming stripped 3 bases from V and 4 bases from J, with 7 bases between. CDR3 protein: CAISEDRYNSPLHF. The CDR3 DNA reads as TGTGCCATCAGTGAAGACAGATATAATTCACCCCTCCACTTT.

The chain has TRBV19 and TRBJ2-7; 7 nucleotides line up with TRBD1. The junction had 13 bases not matched to a gene; V was cut back by 5 bases and J by 6 bases. This CDR3 spans 15 amino acids. Germline V gives CDR1 LNHDA, CDR2 SQIVND (reference sequence). CDR3 sequence (DNA): TGTGCCAGTAGTCTCAGGACAGGCGGACACCGCGAGCAGTACTTC. Translating gives CASSLRTGGHREQYF.

The rearrangement joins TRBV5-8 to TRBJ1-2; 7 positions match TRBD1. Per germline, CDR1 SGHTS and CDR2 YDEGEE. The V gene end was trimmed by 4 bases and the J gene end by 5 bases; junction bases not matched to a gene: 8. The CDR3 covers 14 residues. The CDR3 loop is CASSPTQGNYGYTF. The CDR3 DNA reads TGTGCCAGCAGCCCGACACAGGGGAATTATGGCTACACCTTC.

As for this clone: Its ends do not fully match the called genes, so a read error is possible. Other DNA sequences in this sample translate to the same CDR3. The J gene is TRBJ1-1, the V gene TRBV5-1; TRBD1 aligns across 7 bases. The CDR3 totals 15 residues. Germline V CDR1 and CDR2: SGHRS, YFSETQ. In DNA form, the CDR3 reads TGCGCCAGCAGCTGGGGGACAGACACGAACACTGAAGCCTTCTTT. This codes for CASSWGTDTNTEAFF. The full variable domain, rest sourced from reference TRBV5-1 and TRBJ1-1, is KAGVTQTPRYLIKTRGQQVTLSCSPISGHRSVSWYQQTPGQGLQFLFEYFSETQRNKGNFPGRFSGRQFSNSRSEMNVSTLELGDSALYLCASSWGTDTNTEAFFGQGTRLTVV.

The J gene is TRBJ2-1, the V gene TRBV14; TRBD2 agrees at 9 bases. Germline V CDR1 and CDR2: SGHDN, FVKESK. V lost 3 bases and J lost 4; bases outside the gene matches: 4. The CDR3 totals 15 residues. CDR3 region: CASSHTSGSYNEQFF. The DNA of the CDR3 is TGTGCCAGCAGCCATACTAGCGGGTCTTACAATGAGCAGTTCTTC.

The rearrangement joins TRBV4-3 to TRBJ1-5; 7 bases are shared with TRBD1. This CDR3 spans 15 amino acids. J lost 5 bases, V lost 0 bases, and 4 bases had no gene match. Germline CDR1 LGHNA, CDR2 YSLEER. The CDR3: CASSQDSGTDQPQHF. Written as DNA, the CDR3 is TGCGCCAGCAGCCAAGATTCCGGGACAGATCAGCCCCAGCATTTT.

In nucleotides, the CDR3 is TGTGCCAGCAGACCCAAGCCAGATACGCAGTATTTT. Translated: CASRPKPDTQYF. The V and J genes are TRBV27 and TRBJ2-3, with D unclear. The germline V gene has CDR1 MNHEY and CDR2 SMNVEV (reference sequence). Trimming took 6 bases from V and 4 from J, leaving 8 bases between them. The CDR3 consists of 12 residues.